The 8 T cell receptor beta chains below all came from one sample that was sequenced in a study of response to subunit inactivated influenza vaccine. TCRdb reanalysed the RT-PCR reads using MiXCR and keeps one entry per CDR3 protein. This sample yields roughly 670,000 distinct CDR3 sequences, of which 14% are seen a single time; 7.6% belongs to the top ten. Sequenced material: PBMCs from blood, taken 14 to 15 days before vaccination. The receptors originated from a man between 45 and 60 years old who received an inactivated influenza vaccine.

The V gene is TRBV5-1, the J gene TRBJ2-1; D is undetermined. Germline V CDR1 and CDR2: SGHRS, YFSETQ. The germline V and J ends were trimmed by 2 bases and 12 bases, with 12 bases remaining between them. The CDR3 totals 12 residues. DNA of the CDR3: TGCGCCAGCAGCTTCCTAGACGGCGGGCAGTTCTTC. Protein product: CASSFLDGGQFF.

In its sample, this clonotype was seen a few times. The V and J genes are TRBV4-3 and TRBJ2-1; D call uncertain. CDR3 size: 15 residues. CDR1 LGHNA and CDR2 YSLEER come from the germline V gene. With 0 bases removed from V and 8 bases from J, the gap between germline ends came to 14 bases. CDR3 in amino acids: CASSQDETAMDEQFF. The CDR3 DNA follows: TGCGCCAGCAGCCAAGATGAGACTGCAATGGATGAGCAGTTCTTC.

This clonotype came up a few times. The chain carries TRBV7-6 and TRBJ2-1, with D perhaps matching TRBD2 (6 bases). Trimming removed 1 base at V and 4 bases at J, with 17 bases between. The CDR3 has 17 amino acids. Germline CDR1 SGHVS, CDR2 FNYEAQ. The CDR3 DNA reads as TGTGCCAGCAGCTTAGGCCCTAGCGAGTACAATTACAATGAGCAGTTCTTC. Residues: CASSLGPSEYNYNEQFF.

This clonotype turned up a few times. The chain uses TRBV27 and TRBJ1-6; TRBD1 matches at 7 bases. Germline-derived CDR1 and CDR2 are MNHEY and SMNVEV (reference sequence). Losses at the gene ends were 3 bases for V and 10 bases for J; bases not matched to a gene: 9. The CDR3 is 15 residues long. The CDR3 sequence is CASSFLDRVRSPLHF. DNA for the CDR3: TGTGCCAGCAGTTTCCTCGACAGGGTACGGTCACCCCTCCACTTT.

This clonotype was picked up many times. V and J are TRBV5-1 and TRBJ2-1; 10 positions agree with TRBD2. Germline V lookup: CDR1 SGHRS, CDR2 YFSETQ. The CDR3 is 14 amino acids. V was pared by 4 bases and J by 6 bases, with 4 bases of the junction left unmatched. The CDR3: CASSHRTSGNEQFF. The CDR3 nucleotides read TGCGCCAGCAGCCACCGGACTAGCGGCAATGAGCAGTTCTTC.

This chain uses TRBV6-2 or TRBV6-3 with TRBJ1-5, with 7 bases matching TRBD1. Germline CDR1 MNHEY, CDR2 SVGEGT. The CDR3 has 20 residues. Trimming cost V 3 bases and J 0 bases; bases outside gene matches: 17. In DNA, the CDR3 is TGTGCCAGCAGTTATGTTCGGGGCCAGGGGACAGAATATAGCAATCAGCCCCAGCATTTT. As protein: CASSYVRGQGTEYSNQPQHF.

Ten or more counts support this clonotype. The rearrangement links TRBV3-1 to TRBJ2-7; D perhaps matches TRBD2 (6 bases). CDR1 is LGHDT and CDR2 is YNNKEL in the germline V gene (reference sequence). Between the trimmed V and J ends, which lost 2 bases and 3 bases, there was a span of 8 bases. CDR3 length: 13 amino acids. CDR3 sequence: CASSQWGGYEQYF. For the CDR3, the DNA is TGTGCCAGCAGCCAATGGGGAGGCTACGAGCAGTACTTC.

This clonotype turned up a few times. The rearrangement uses TRBV6-2 or TRBV6-3 and TRBJ1-2; TRBD1 might be the D (6 bases). The CDR3 loop spans 16 amino acids. V lost 5 bases and J lost 1, with 17 bases in between. CDR1 MNHEY and CDR2 SVGEGT come from the germline V gene. The CDR3 coding sequence is TGTGCCAGCAGTCAGGGTGGACAGCGACTTAACTATGGCTACACCTTC. It is translated as CASSQGGQRLNYGYTF.